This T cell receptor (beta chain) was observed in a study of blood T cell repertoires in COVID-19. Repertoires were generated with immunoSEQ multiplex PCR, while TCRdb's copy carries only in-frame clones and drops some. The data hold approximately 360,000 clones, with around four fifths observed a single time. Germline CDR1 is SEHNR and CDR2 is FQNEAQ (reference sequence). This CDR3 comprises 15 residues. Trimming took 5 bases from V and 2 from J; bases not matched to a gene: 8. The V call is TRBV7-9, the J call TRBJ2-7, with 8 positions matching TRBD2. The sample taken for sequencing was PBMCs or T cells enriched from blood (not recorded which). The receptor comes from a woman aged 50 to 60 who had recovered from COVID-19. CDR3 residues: CASSRAGVGTYEQYF. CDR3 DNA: TGTGCCAGCAGCAGAGCGGGAGTCGGGACCTACGAGCAGTACTTC.